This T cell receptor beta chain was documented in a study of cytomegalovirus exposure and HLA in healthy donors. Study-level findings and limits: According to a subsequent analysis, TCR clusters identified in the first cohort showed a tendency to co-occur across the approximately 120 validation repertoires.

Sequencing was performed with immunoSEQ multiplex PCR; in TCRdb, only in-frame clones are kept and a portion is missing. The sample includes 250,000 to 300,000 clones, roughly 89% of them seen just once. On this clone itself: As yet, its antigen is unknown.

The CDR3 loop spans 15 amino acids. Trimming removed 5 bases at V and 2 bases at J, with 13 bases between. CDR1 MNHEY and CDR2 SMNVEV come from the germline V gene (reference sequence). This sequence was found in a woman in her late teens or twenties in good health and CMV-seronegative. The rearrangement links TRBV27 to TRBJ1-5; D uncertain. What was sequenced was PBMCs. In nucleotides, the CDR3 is TGTGCCAGCAGTACGGGTAGTCTTGGCAATCAGCCCCAGCATTTT. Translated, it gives CASSTGSLGNQPQHF.